One and the same sample provided the 6 T cell receptor beta chains below, sequenced in a study of T cell responses to AZD1222 COVID-19 vaccine (dated by TCRdb to the early 2020s). The time point label of this sample denotes: baseline before first vaccination. The library was prepared using the immunoSEQ multiplex PCR assay. Held by TCRdb, this immuneACCESS table contains in-frame sequences only and omits some clones. Under half of the omission traces to an unresolved V gene where checked; the cause of the rest is unknown. This sample holds approximately 68,000 clones; about nine tenths were observed only once. The ten most abundant clones make up more than 20% of the sample. The sequencing used peripheral blood, collected on day 0 of AZD1222 vaccination. These receptor sequences come from an adult in good health.

The chain recombines TRBV6-5 with TRBJ1-3; D uncertain. CDR3 length equals 13 residues. V lost 5 bases to trimming and J lost 4 bases, with 9 bases between them. Per germline, CDR1 MNHEY and CDR2 SVGAGI. CDR3 nucleotide sequence: TGTGCCAGCAGTAAGAGTCTCGGAAACACCATATATTTT. It codes for CASSKSLGNTIYF.

The chain combines TRBV7-8 with TRBJ1-1, with 9 bases fitting TRBD1. V gave up 4 bases and J gave up 11 bases; unmatched junction bases: 17. The CDR3 length is 16 residues. Per germline, CDR1 SGHVS and CDR2 FQNEAQ. The CDR3 sequence: CASSSRYRRTGESAFF. CDR3 DNA: TGTGCCAGCAGCTCCCGATACCGACGGACAGGGGAATCCGCTTTCTTT. The full variable domain, in which reference TRBV7-8 and TRBJ1-1 provide the parts outside the CDR3, is GAGVSQSPRYKVAKRGQDVALRCDPISGHVSLFWYQQALGQGPEFLTYFQNEAQLDKSGLPSDRFFAERPEGSVSTLKIQRTQQEDSAVYLCASSSRYRRTGESAFFGQGTRLTVV.

This sequence joins TRBV4-2 and TRBJ2-1; perhaps TRBD1 as D (5 bases). Per germline, CDR1 LGHNA and CDR2 YNFKEQ. The CDR3 has 16 amino acids. V gave up 3 bases and J gave up 4 bases, with 16 bases separating them. DNA for the CDR3: TGTGCCAGCAGCCAGGCCATGGGGCAGCTATACAATGAGCAGTTCTTC. Residues: CASSQAMGQLYNEQFF.

The chain couples TRBV18 to TRBJ1-5; D remains ambiguous. With 6 bases removed from V and 2 bases from J, the gap between germline ends came to 14 bases. Per germline, CDR1 KGHSH and CDR2 LQKENI. This CDR3 is 15 amino acids long. CDR3 sequence (DNA): TGTGCCAGCTCTGGGGAAACGGCAGGCAATCAGCCCCAGCATTTT. Protein sequence: CASSGETAGNQPQHF.

This chain links TRBV28 with TRBJ2-5, with D perhaps being TRBD1 or TRBD2 (6 bases each). Trimming stripped 8 bases from V and 4 bases from J, with 8 bases between. CDR1 and CDR2 (germline): MDHEN, SYDVKM. The CDR3 is 11 residues long. The CDR3 DNA is TGTGCCAGCGGGGGGCGAGAGACCCAGTACTTC. Residues: CASGGRETQYF. The full variable domain, its missing parts supplied by reference TRBV28 and TRBJ2-5, is DVKVTQSSRYLVKRTGEKVFLECVQDMDHENMFWYRQDPGLGLRLIYFSYDVKMKEKGDIPEGYSVSREKKERFSLILESASTNQTSMYLCASGGRETQYFGPGTRLLVL.

The chain employs TRBV4-1 and TRBJ2-1; tentatively, D is TRBD2 (6 bases). CDR3 size: 17 residues. Trimming took off 5 bases at V and 0 bases at J, with 17 bases between the two ends. The germline V gene encodes CDR1 MGHRA and CDR2 YSYEKL. The CDR3 DNA reads TGCGCCAGCAGCTCCTTCGGAGGGGCGGGCTCCTACAATGAGCAGTTCTTC. It is translated as CASSSFGGAGSYNEQFF.